The 28 T cell receptor beta chains reported below all come from one sample, sequenced in a study of T cell repertoires in cytomegalovirus infection. What these receptors recognize is not known. Each CDR3 protein is one row after TCRdb ran MiXCR on the reads. The sample lists around 430,000 distinct CDR3 sequences, approximately 42% occurring once. The material sequenced was cultured PBMCs, taken from culture after CMV antigen stimulation. The receptors shown here come from a human donor in good health (CMV status not recorded). Some clones in this sample may be carry-over from other donors' samples.

CDR3 in amino acids: CASSPPGLEFETQYF. DNA for the CDR3: TGTGCCAGCAGCCCCCCGGGACTAGAATTTGAGACCCAGTACTTC. The genes are TRBV7-6 and TRBJ2-5; 8 bases are shared with TRBD2. CDR3 length equals 15 residues. The ends lost 5 bases at V and 5 bases at J; junction bases unmatched: 10. CDR1 SGHVS and CDR2 FNYEAQ come from the germline V gene.

This clonotype has a count of ten or more. This chain connects TRBV7-2 to TRBJ2-7; D possibly uses TRBD1 or TRBD2 (6 bases each). This CDR3 spans 16 amino acids. CDR1 is SGHTA, CDR2 FQGNSA, per germline. The ends were cut back, 4 bases at V and 5 bases at J, with 21 bases in the middle. The CDR3 region has the DNA TGTGCCAGCAGCTCCAGAAGGGGGGTCCTTCTGGACGAGCAGTACTTC. This gives the protein CASSSRRGVLLDEQYF.

The genes are TRBV20-1 and TRBJ1-1, with TRBD1 matching over 7 bases. The CDR3 contains 14 residues. V gave up 3 bases and J gave up 7 bases; unmatched junction bases: 11. The germline gives CDR1 DFQATT, CDR2 SNEGSKA (reference sequence). Written as DNA, the CDR3 is TGCAGTGCTAGCCCACAGGGGAGGTTGGGTGAAGCTTTCTTT. It translates to CSASPQGRLGEAFF.

The chain combines TRBV7-6 with TRBJ1-3; D is uncertain. CDR1 SGHVS and CDR2 FNYEAQ come from the germline V gene. The CDR3 totals 13 residues. V dropped 5 bases and J dropped 3 bases, with 8 bases sitting between them. CDR3 loop: CASSLTYGNTIYF. In DNA, the CDR3 is TGTGCCAGCAGCCTGACCTATGGAAACACCATATATTTT.

This clonotype was detected ten times or more. The chain couples TRBV7-8 to TRBJ2-1; D is undetermined. The CDR3 contains 11 residues. Per germline, CDR1 SGHVS and CDR2 FQNEAQ. Trimming shortened V by 2 bases and J by 8 bases, and 4 bases separated the two germline ends. The DNA for the CDR3 is TGTGCCAGCAGCTTAATCCATGAGCAGTTCTTC. It is translated as CASSLIHEQFF. Filled out from reference TRBV7-8 and TRBJ2-1, the complete variable domain reads GAGVSQSPRYKVAKRGQDVALRCDPISGHVSLFWYQQALGQGPEFLTYFQNEAQLDKSGLPSDRFFAERPEGSVSTLKIQRTQQEDSAVYLCASSLIHEQFFGPGTRLTVL.

In its sample, this clonotype was seen a few times. The V and J genes are TRBV7-2 and TRBJ2-5; D call uncertain. Trimming pared 1 base from V and 2 bases from J, leaving 11 bases between. Germline V gene sequence: CDR1 SGHTA, CDR2 FQGNSA. This CDR3 region has 15 residues. CDR3 bases: TGTGCCAGCAGCTTAGTGTGGGCAGCACAAGAGACCCAGTACTTC. Encoded protein: CASSLVWAAQETQYF.

The chain joins TRBV12-3 or TRBV12-4 to TRBJ1-1; TRBD1 matches at 7 bases. V shed 6 bases, J shed 0 bases, and the junction held 4 bases outside the gene matches. This CDR3 contains 14 residues. CDR3 sequence reads: CASSTGTVNTEAFF. The DNA for the CDR3 is TGTGCCAGCAGCACCGGGACAGTGAACACTGAAGCTTTCTTT.

This chain uses TRBV7-8 with TRBJ2-7; tentatively, D is TRBD2 (6 bases). The germline V and J ends were trimmed by 6 bases and 0 bases, with 15 bases remaining between them. CDR1 and CDR2 from the germline V gene are SGHVS and FQNEAQ. The CDR3 loop spans 15 amino acids. The CDR3 reads CASRYEAGRSYEQYF. As DNA, the CDR3 is TGTGCCAGCAGATACGAAGCGGGTCGCTCCTACGAGCAGTACTTC. Combining the CDR3 with reference TRBV7-8 and TRBJ2-7 gives the whole variable domain GAGVSQSPRYKVAKRGQDVALRCDPISGHVSLFWYQQALGQGPEFLTYFQNEAQLDKSGLPSDRFFAERPEGSVSTLKIQRTQQEDSAVYLCASRYEAGRSYEQYFGPGTRLTVT.

The rearrangement joins TRBV6-5 to TRBJ1-5; D not certain. V was trimmed by 0 bases and J by 3 bases, leaving 9 bases between them. Germline CDR1 reads MNHEY; CDR2 reads SVGAGI. The CDR3 is 15 residues long. CDR3 bases: TGTGCCAGCAGTTACTCTGAAGACCCCAATCAGCCCCAGCATTTT. Its translation: CASSYSEDPNQPQHF.

The chain recombines TRBV7-6 with TRBJ1-5, with D possibly being TRBD1 (5 bases). V was trimmed by 7 bases and J by 7 bases, leaving 17 bases between them. Germline-derived CDR1 and CDR2 are SGHVS and FNYEAQ. This CDR3 is built from 14 residues. CDR3: CASTSSDKYQPQHF. The CDR3 bases are TGTGCCAGCACCTCTTCGGACAAGTACCAGCCCCAGCATTTT.

This clonotype was counted between two and nine times. The chain has TRBV4-2 and TRBJ1-4; 7 bases align to TRBD1. V dropped 4 bases and J dropped 7; count of bases not matched to a gene: 15. CDR1 and CDR2 from the germline V gene are LGHNA and YNFKEQ. CDR3 length equals 17 residues. CDR3 protein: CASSRRMARQGGEKLFF. In DNA form, the CDR3 reads TGTGCCAGCAGCCGACGGATGGCCCGACAGGGAGGTGAAAAACTGTTTTTT.

This sequence joins TRBV20-1 and TRBJ1-1; D perhaps matches TRBD1 (5 bases). CDR1 is DFQATT, CDR2 SNEGSKA, per germline (reference sequence). V was shortened by 3 bases and J by 1 base, with 12 bases between the two germline ends. This CDR3 is built from 14 residues. The CDR3 DNA is TGCAGTGCTAGCGGGGCCGGCTGGAACACTGAAGCTTTCTTT. This encodes CSASGAGWNTEAFF.

The chain links TRBV7-2 to TRBJ1-6, with D tentatively TRBD1 (5 bases). Germline V gives CDR1 SGHTA, CDR2 FQGNSA. CDR3 length: 14 amino acids. V was shortened by 5 bases and J by 6 bases, with 11 bases between the two germline ends. CDR3 protein: CASSQDSANSPLHF. The CDR3 nucleotides are TGTGCCAGCAGCCAAGACAGCGCTAATTCACCCCTCCACTTT.

This rearrangement joins TRBV19 to TRBJ1-4; the D gene is possibly TRBD1 (6 bases). Germline V gene data show CDR1 as LNHDA and CDR2 as SQIVND (reference sequence). The CDR3 extends over 14 amino acids. Trimming took 7 bases from V and 5 from J, leaving 14 bases between them. The CDR3 is CASIRRGANEKLFF. CDR3 sequence (DNA): TGTGCCAGTATCCGAAGGGGGGCCAATGAAAAACTGTTTTTT.

The chain has TRBV7-9 and TRBJ2-1, with 7 bases aligning to TRBD2. V shed 2 bases and J 6 bases; nucleotides not matched to a gene: 7. Germline V gene data show CDR1 as SEHNR and CDR2 as FQNEAQ (reference sequence). The CDR3 has 15 amino acids. CDR3 bases: TGTGCCAGCAGCTTATGGACTAGTTTCGGCAATGAGCAGTTCTTC. Encoded protein: CASSLWTSFGNEQFF. Full variable domain (remainder filled in from reference TRBV7-9 and TRBJ2-1): DTGVSQNPRHKITKRGQNVTFRCDPISEHNRLYWYRQTLGQGPEFLTYFQNEAQLEKSRLLSDRFSAERPKGSFSTLEIQRTEQGDSAMYLCASSLWTSFGNEQFFGPGTRLTVL.

This clonotype was seen more than once but under ten times. The V call is TRBV7-8, the J call TRBJ1-5; TRBD1 aligns across 7 bases. After removal of 2 bases from V and 3 bases from J, the junction contained 7 bases not matched to a gene. Germline V gives CDR1 SGHVS, CDR2 FQNEAQ. The CDR3 is made up of 16 amino acids. Here the CDR3 reads CASSLPGTESNQPQHF. DNA for the CDR3: TGTGCCAGCAGCTTACCCGGGACAGAATCCAATCAGCCCCAGCATTTT.

The rearrangement joins TRBV6-1 to TRBJ2-6, with D tentatively TRBD2 (5 bases). CDR3 length equals 21 residues. Germline CDR1 and CDR2: MNHNS and SASEGT. Trimming left V 8 bases short and J 0 bases short, with 29 bases between. The chain's CDR3 is CASSFSSSRGTLSSGANVLTF. In nucleotides, the CDR3 is TGTGCCAGCTCTTTCTCCTCCTCCCGGGGAACCCTAAGCTCTGGGGCCAACGTCCTGACTTTC.

This sequence joins TRBV19 and TRBJ1-1; weak D call: TRBD1 (6 bases). Trimming cost V 3 bases and J 4 bases, with 18 bases left between them. The germline CDR1 and CDR2 sequences are LNHDA and SQIVND (reference sequence). CDR3 size: 16 residues. The CDR3 nucleotides read TGTGCCAGTAGTATCCGCCGGGGGGGGGCGCCCACTGAAGCTTTCTTT. It specifies CASSIRRGGAPTEAFF.

The chain links TRBV9 to TRBJ2-3, with unresolved D. Germline V gene data show CDR1 as SGDLS and CDR2 as YYNGEE. With 4 bases removed from V and 0 bases from J, the gap between germline ends came to 12 bases. The CDR3 is 15 amino acids. The CDR3 spells CASSNSARSTDTQYF. The DNA for the CDR3 is TGTGCCAGCAGCAACTCGGCGAGGAGCACAGATACGCAGTATTTT.

This clonotype was counted between two and nine times. This chain's CDR3 is CASSPGAVRQYF. In DNA form, the CDR3 reads TGTGCCAGCAGTCCGGGAGCGGTTCGGCAGTATTTT. The rearrangement links TRBV7-6 to TRBJ2-3; TRBD2 is a possible D gene (6 bases). The V end was cut by 6 bases, the J end by 11 bases, with 15 bases between. The CDR3 length is 12 residues. The V gene's germline CDR1 is SGHVS and CDR2 FNYEAQ.

The chain uses TRBV7-6 and TRBJ1-6, with D perhaps matching TRBD1 (5 bases). The CDR3 runs to 14 residues. V was cut by 3 bases and J by 9 bases, with 12 bases left in between. The germline V gene has CDR1 SGHVS and CDR2 FNYEAQ. Written as DNA, the CDR3 is TGTGCCAGCAGCTTCGGCAGGGAATTTTCACCCCTCCACTTT. This encodes CASSFGREFSPLHF.

This clonotype has a handful of counts. The chain carries TRBV6-5 and TRBJ2-7, with D perhaps TRBD1 (6 bases). CDR1 MNHEY and CDR2 SVGAGI come from the germline V gene. V lost 5 bases, J lost 3 bases, and 11 bases lay in between. This CDR3 contains 13 residues. Written as DNA, the CDR3 is TGTGCCAGCAGTCGCGAGACAGGCTACGAGCAGTACTTC. Translation gives CASSRETGYEQYF.

This clonotype was counted a few times. V is TRBV25-1 and J is TRBJ2-5, with 8 nucleotides matching TRBD2. CDR3 length: 14 residues. V shed 9 bases and J 7 bases; nucleotides not matched to a gene: 13. CDR1 MGHDK and CDR2 SYGVNS come from the germline V gene. This chain's CDR3 is CARSIGTRVATQYF. In nucleotides, the CDR3 is TGTGCCAGGTCAATCGGGACTAGGGTAGCGACCCAGTACTTC.

In its sample, this clonotype was seen a few times. The chain links TRBV11-3 to TRBJ2-7; TRBD2 is a possible D gene (5 bases). The CDR3 spans 14 residues. Per the germline V gene, CDR1 is SGHNT and CDR2 is YENEEA. V lost 0 bases, J lost 6 bases, and 12 bases lay in between. As DNA, the CDR3 is TGTGCCAGCAGCTTAGACGCAGCGGAGGTCGAGCAGTACTTC. Protein product: CASSLDAAEVEQYF.

This clonotype was recorded at least ten times. The rearrangement uses TRBV7-2 and TRBJ2-5, with D perhaps assigned TRBD1 or TRBD2 (5 bases each). Germline assignment: CDR1 SGHTA and CDR2 FQGNSA. V shed 1 base and J shed 5 bases, with 11 bases lying between them. This CDR3 has 14 amino acids. DNA of the CDR3: TGTGCCAGCAGCTTAGGGGGGTCAGGGGAGACCCAGTACTTC. Amino acids: CASSLGGSGETQYF.

The chain has TRBV12-3 or TRBV12-4 and TRBJ2-3, with 9 bases that match TRBD1. This CDR3 has 16 amino acids. Germline trimming cut 6 bases from V and 5 bases from J; bases unmatched to any gene: 12. CDR3 bases: TGTGCCAGCAGCTCCATCGGGACAGGGACGAAAGATACGCAGTATTTT. The encoded protein is CASSSIGTGTKDTQYF.

This clonotype was observed a few times. The chain links TRBV20-1 to TRBJ2-5; TRBD2 might be the D (6 bases). Germline CDR1 DFQATT, CDR2 SNEGSKA (reference sequence). V lost 0 bases and J 0 bases, leaving 23 bases between the germline ends. The CDR3 runs to 19 residues. The chain's CDR3 is CSARDLTSWLETYQETQYF. CDR3 bases: TGCAGTGCTAGAGATCTGACTAGTTGGCTCGAAACGTACCAAGAGACCCAGTACTTC.

The gene calls are TRBV7-8 and TRBJ1-1; 7 nucleotides align to TRBD1. CDR1 and CDR2 (germline): SGHVS, FQNEAQ. Unmatched junction bases numbered 9, after V lost 5 bases and J lost 9 bases. The CDR3 has 13 residues. The CDR3 bases are TGTGCCAGCAGCCTCCTCGGGACAGCCAAAGCTTTCTTT. Its translation: CASSLLGTAKAFF.